This passage covers 9 T cell receptor beta chains from one sample sequenced in a study of regulatory T cells in long-lasting Graves disease. iRepertoire HTBI primers and Arm-PCR of CDR3 regions built TCR beta libraries. A single record per CDR3 protein comes from TCRdb applying MiXCR to the multiplex PCR reads. The sample consists of fewer than 400,000 distinct CDR3 sequences, about 19% of them appearing once. Indicated time point: persistent/refractory GD, antithyroid drugs over 5 years with positive TRAb. Preparation of the TCR library used RNA extracted from PBMCs. Here the sequenced sample was peripheral blood mononuclear cells (PBMCs), taken when the disease was refractory, from a patient treated with antithyroid drugs. These receptors originate from a female donor with Graves disease.

This clonotype has at least ten counts. The chain recombines TRBV6-2 or TRBV6-3 with TRBJ2-7, with 8 bases fitting TRBD1. This CDR3 has 15 residues. The germline V gene encodes CDR1 MNHEY and CDR2 SVGEGT. J gave up 2 bases and V 0 bases, and 3 bases lay outside the gene matches. DNA of the CDR3: TGTGCCAGCAGTTACTCAGGGACAGGACCCTACGAGCAGTACTTC. This codes for CASSYSGTGPYEQYF.

The table lists this clonotype with a few counts. The V call is TRBV30, the J call TRBJ2-3, with D possibly matching TRBD2 (6 bases). V dropped 3 bases and J dropped 0 bases, with 10 bases sitting between them. The CDR3 totals 14 residues. Germline V lookup: CDR1 GTSNPN, CDR2 SVGIG (reference sequence). As DNA, the CDR3 is TGTGCCTGGAGGCGGCGGGGAAGCACAGATACGCAGTATTTT. It codes for CAWRRRGSTDTQYF. Based on the CDR3 plus reference TRBV30 and TRBJ2-3, the full variable domain is SQTIHQWPATLVQPVGSPLSLECTVEGTSNPNLYWYRQAAGRGLQLLFYSVGIGQISSEVPQNLSASRPQDRQFILSSKKLLLSDSGFYLCAWRRRGSTDTQYFGPGTRLTVL.

There are many counts of this clonotype. The chain couples TRBV6-1 to TRBJ1-2, with TRBD1 as a possible D gene (5 bases). Germline V gene data show CDR1 as MNHNS and CDR2 as SASEGT. The V gene lost 11 bases and the J gene lost 5 bases, with 15 bases spanning the gap. This CDR3 has 12 residues. In nucleotides, the CDR3 is TGTGCCTGTTACGCGACAGTGTATGGCTACACCTTC. Amino acids: CACYATVYGYTF.

This clonotype was detected many times. The rearrangement joins TRBV7-8 to TRBJ1-1, with D hard to call. V lost 5 bases and J 5 bases, leaving 12 bases between the germline ends. Germline V CDR1 and CDR2: SGHVS, FQNEAQ. The CDR3 extends over 13 amino acids. The DNA for the CDR3 is TGTGCCAGCAGCCGAACCTCAGAGACTGAAGCTTTCTTT. Its protein is CASSRTSETEAFF. Combining the CDR3 with reference TRBV7-8 and TRBJ1-1 gives the whole variable domain GAGVSQSPRYKVAKRGQDVALRCDPISGHVSLFWYQQALGQGPEFLTYFQNEAQLDKSGLPSDRFFAERPEGSVSTLKIQRTQQEDSAVYLCASSRTSETEAFFGQGTRLTVV.

There are many counts of this clonotype. V and J are TRBV5-5 and TRBJ2-4; no definite D call. The CDR3 loop spans 13 amino acids. V shed 6 bases and J shed 5 bases, with 12 bases lying between them. CDR1 and CDR2 from the germline V gene are SGHKS and YYEKEE (reference sequence). CDR3 nucleotides: TGTGCCAGCACCTCCGGAGACGAAAACATTCAGTACTTC. Translation: CASTSGDENIQYF. Full variable domain (remainder filled in from reference TRBV5-5 and TRBJ2-4): DAGVTQSPTHLIKTRGQQVTLRCSPISGHKSVSWYQQVLGQGPQFIFQYYEKEERGRGNFPDRFSARQFPNYSSELNVNALLLGDSALYLCASTSGDENIQYFGAGTRLSVL.

This chain connects TRBV6-2 or TRBV6-3 to TRBJ2-5; D is tentatively TRBD1 or TRBD2 (6 bases each). The J call is uncertain, as TRBJ2-1 better fits the DNA end. Germline V CDR1 and CDR2: MNHEY, SVGEGT. The CDR3 has 14 amino acids. CDR3 nucleotides: TGTGCCAGCAGTTACTCTTGGGGGGCGGATGAGCAGTTCTTC. As protein: CASSYSWGADEQFF.

This clonotype occurred a few times. The CDR3 DNA follows: TGCGCCAGTACCCTCGAGGGGAGCTCCTACGAGCAGTACTTC. Its protein is CASTLEGSSYEQYF. The chain employs TRBV5-1 and TRBJ2-7, with D tentatively TRBD1 or TRBD2 (5 bases each). Germline CDR1 reads SGHRS; CDR2 reads YFSETQ. V was trimmed by 8 bases and J by 0 bases, leaving 15 bases between them. The CDR3 runs 14 residues.

This clonotype was detected a few times. V usage is TRBV5-1 and J usage is TRBJ2-7, with TRBD1 matching 9 bases. The germline V gene encodes CDR1 SGHRS and CDR2 YFSETQ. V was pared by 2 bases and J by 3 bases, with 6 bases of the junction left unmatched. The CDR3 loop spans 15 amino acids. Written as DNA, the CDR3 is TGCGCCAGCAGCTTAGGGGACAGGGAATTCTACGAGCAGTACTTC. This encodes CASSLGDREFYEQYF. Full variable domain (rest looked up from reference TRBV5-1 and TRBJ2-7): KAGVTQTPRYLIKTRGQQVTLSCSPISGHRSVSWYQQTPGQGLQFLFEYFSETQRNKGNFPGRFSGRQFSNSRSEMNVSTLELGDSALYLCASSLGDREFYEQYFGPGTRLTVT.

A remark on this clonotype: A single base separates this from a much larger clone, so it may be a read error. For the CDR3, the DNA is TGTGCCAGCAGTTTGCGGGGCCGAAATATGATCACTGAAGCTTTCTTT. Translation: CASSLRGRNMITEAFF. The chain combines TRBV28 with TRBJ1-1; D might be TRBD1 (5 bases). CDR3 length: 16 residues. Looked up from germline, CDR1 is MDHEN and CDR2 is SYDVKM. Deletions cut 3 bases from V and 4 bases from J, with 18 bases between.